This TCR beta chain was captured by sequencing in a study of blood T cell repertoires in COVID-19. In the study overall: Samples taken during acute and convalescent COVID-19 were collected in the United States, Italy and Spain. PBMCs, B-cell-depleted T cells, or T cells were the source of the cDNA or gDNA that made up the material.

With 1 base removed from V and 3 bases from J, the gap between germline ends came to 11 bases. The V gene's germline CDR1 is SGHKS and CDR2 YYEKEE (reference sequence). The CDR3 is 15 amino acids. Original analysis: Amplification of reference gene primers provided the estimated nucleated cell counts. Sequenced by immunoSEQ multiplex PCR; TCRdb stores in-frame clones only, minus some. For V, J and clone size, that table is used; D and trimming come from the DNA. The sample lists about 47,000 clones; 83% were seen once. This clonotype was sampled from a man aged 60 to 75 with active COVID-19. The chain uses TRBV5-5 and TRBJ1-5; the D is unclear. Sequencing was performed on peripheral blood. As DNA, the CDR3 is TGTGCCAGCAGCTTGAGTCGGAGTCCCAATCAGCCCCAGCATTTT. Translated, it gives CASSLSRSPNQPQHF.